Detailed here is one TCR beta chain. The antigen this receptor binds is unknown. There are no base qualities to consult, and no much larger clone falls within one base. The data derive from a study of cytomegalovirus exposure and HLA in healthy donors (dated by TCRdb to 2017 to 2019). For context, the study as a whole: According to an earlier analysis of several hundred of the donors, about 179 million T cells yielded 117 million unique TCR beta sequences and 250 to 350 Gb of sequence data. Approximately 330 gigabases of sequencing data and roughly 80 million unique TCR sequences made up an early release that covered 500 to 700 HLA-typed donors. The genetic ancestry cluster associated with self-reported Caucasian donors included 70% to 85% of the roughly 400 genotyped donors. The study aimed to test whether cataloging public T cell receptors could reveal signatures of past pathogen exposure. Using immunosequencing, the study profiled T cell repertoires from 550 to 750 subjects and related those repertoires to cytomegalovirus serostatus. Along with the 666-subject first cohort, a separate validation cohort of around 120 different subjects was used. The study combined high-throughput TCR immunosequencing, statistical association of individual TCRs with disease status, and machine learning to predict cytomegalovirus infection status. In a later analysis, previously published TCR beta repertoires from 670 or so donors were re-analyzed and high-resolution HLA genotyping was added so that TCR occurrence patterns could be studied. The later analysis used no new phenotypic data to find candidate immune exposures, relying instead on TCR beta sequences and their occurrence across donors. In an earlier analysis of around 540 of the donors, high-throughput TCR beta sequencing was used to judge whether each TCR beta V gene segment behaved as functional or pseudogenic. Donor age, sex, ethnicity and CMV serostatus were collected together with the repertoire data. In a later genetic analysis, genome-wide SNP genotypes for 398 of the 666 donors were used, and that subset was treated as a discovery cohort. Every discovery cohort repertoire had been produced on one sequencing platform. Class I and class II HLA loci were covered by the typing at four-digit resolution. Typing coverage differed by locus: A, B, C, DRB1 and DQB1 were typed in about 620-630 donors, DQA1 in 500 to 550, DPA1 in over 600, and DPB1 in about 450. Because of strong linkage in the cohort, a handful of DR-DQ haplotypes were treated as single units for association and clustering. Among a few hundred genotyped donors of the cohort, an average of approximately 240,000 unique TCR beta nucleotide sequences were sequenced per donor, 15% to 20% of them non-productive.

The paper as a whole reports these results and caveats: In a later analysis, most CMV-associated TCR beta chains were found to appear HLA-restricted, with HLA associations seemingly driven largely by CMV exposure. Some 16 rarely observed V segments, including chromosome 9 orphons, were excluded from the earlier analysis of approximately 500 of the donors because counts were too low. A cluster of highly shared sequence variants was judged likely to be a technical artifact of the sequencing pipeline. Sequencing depth was assumed to be roughly uniform across donors in the presence/absence analyses, though that assumption may not hold. When HLA alleles, especially DR and DQ, strongly co-occurred, attributing TCR associations to individual alleles was difficult. In a later analysis, several top co-occurrence clusters were reported to appear linked to parvovirus B19, influenza, CMV and Epstein-Barr virus. HLA typing was unavailable for some donors at each locus, so association tests used only the typed subset. A few of the identified cytomegalovirus-associated TCR beta chains were confirmed in vitro to be specific for cytomegalovirus antigens. The 87-base-pair reads could not distinguish some IMGT-functional V segments, including TRBV6-2 and TRBV6-3, so those segments were excluded. A further reported finding was that TCR beta sequences accurately predicted the HLA-A and HLA-B alleles for most subjects in the first cohort. In a later analysis, TCR association rates were found to vary across HLA loci, with the most associated TCRs seen for DRB1 alleles and the fewest for HLA-C alleles. The study listed 150 to 200 TCR beta chains as associated with cytomegalovirus. In both the original and validation cohorts, the classifier was reported to diagnose cytomegalovirus status with high specificity and sensitivity. In an earlier analysis of approximately 590 of the donors, most TCR beta V segments were observed in productive rearrangements about 87% or about 30% of the time, broadly matching IMGT annotations. It was suggested by the authors that the approach could potentially be generalized to other disease states and immunological phenotypes. While some public TCRs were present in many individuals, most TCR sequences turned up only very rarely across donors. A later analysis associated about 18,000 TCR beta sequences with specific HLA alleles at a false discovery rate of 0.05. A later analysis found that HLA-associated TCR beta chains were more clonally expanded and had lower generation probabilities than equally common non-associated chains. Immune exposure information for the cohort was limited to CMV serostatus. This cohort had only TCR beta chains sequenced, and the lack of alpha or paired-chain data limited which features could be detected. A later genetic analysis reported fewer N-insertions in productive TCRs among donors in an Asian-associated ancestry cluster than the roughly 620-donor mean. Linkage disequilibrium might explain the correlated functional status among segregating V segments, but an unknown experimental factor could not be ruled out. V-gene and J-gene trimming of TCR beta chains was associated with a missense DCLRE1C variant in a later genetic analysis, and the association was replicated in an independent cohort.

In total, approximately 700 healthy bone marrow donors made up the cohort. At the time of sampling, all cohort members were nominally healthy, though unrecorded immune exposures were likely present. The donor was CMV seropositive and was included in the group of approximately 300 seropositive cohort members. A peripheral blood sample was provided by each donor, and peripheral blood mononuclear cells were used for TCR beta sequencing. Genomic DNA extraction from the blood cell samples was performed with the Qiagen DNeasy Blood Extraction Kit. Taken from cysteine to phenylalanine, the CDR3 has 15 residues. Only the CDR3 DNA is retained, 45 bases long and in frame from the first base. The germline V gene (reference sequence) gives CDR1 as WNHNN and CDR2 as SYGVQD. The junction shows trimming of 1 base on V and 9 bases on J, plus 18 bases between the germline ends. Libraries were built with the immunoSEQ multiplex PCR assay. The multiplex PCR relied on a mix of 60 forward primers for TCR Vbeta segments and 13 reverse primers for TCR Jbeta segments. Amplification of the CDR3 region of rearranged TCR beta genes was performed with a multiplex PCR assay on genomic DNA. Amplified TCR beta libraries were sequenced as 87-base-pair reads on the Illumina HiSeq System. As for how the authors treated the data: A later analysis tallied tens of millions of unique TCR beta chains across the 666 repertoires, and some 10 million of those chains were shared by two or more donors. A nearest-neighbor algorithm error-corrected the raw reads and collapsed the reads into unique sequences, merging closely related sequences to remove PCR and sequencing errors. CDR3 sequences were aligned to IMGT reference sequences to assign V, D and J gene segments. For a sequence to be retained, at least a six-nucleotide match to both a V gene segment and a J gene segment was required. A rearrangement was called productive if the CDR3 had no stop codons and remained in frame with V and J, and every other rearrangement was called non-productive. Following IMGT convention, CDR3 was defined as the stretch from the second conserved V-encoded cysteine up to the conserved J-encoded phenylalanine. The earlier analysis of 587 of the donors excluded sequences that lacked an unambiguous match to a single V gene segment. In an earlier analysis of some 590 of the donors, a V segment was called functional when productive rearrangements were above 56.7%, and segregating when the standard deviation between donors exceeded 5%. A statistical classification framework was built to diagnose cytomegalovirus status from the catalog of TCR beta chain sequences. V and J gene assignment, in a later analysis, came from comparing TCR nucleotide sequences with IMGT/GENE-DB human TR gene sequences. Using the TCRdist pipeline, a later analysis assigned CDR3 sequences along with most-parsimonious VDJ recombination scenarios. In a later analysis, each TCR beta chain was defined by its CDR3 amino acid sequence together with its V-gene family, and reads without a unique V-gene family were excluded. A later analysis removed 550 to 650 highly shared, low-generation-probability nucleotide sequences to deal with suspected cross-contamination and a sequencing artifact. For each public chain, a later analysis derived a clonal expansion index from normalized ranks of inferred template counts within each repertoire. In a later analysis, generation probabilities were computed using a VDJ recombination model fitted to out-of-frame rearrangements, and the results were checked against IGoR. A later analysis scored TCR-TCR, TCR-HLA and TCR-CMV co-occurrence with hypergeometric tests, applying a repertoire-size bias correction to TCR pairs. In a later analysis, false discovery rates were estimated by permuting HLA or CMV assignments 20 times. A later analysis grouped co-occurring TCRs with DBSCAN, adding TCRdist sequence similarity when clustering within HLA-allele-positive subsets. Repertoires with fewer than 30,000 or more than 120,000 public chains, plus five repertoires with anomalous nucleotide sharing, were excluded from co-occurrence clustering. Sourced from immuneACCESS, this table was stored by TCRdb with only in-frame sequences that have V and J called. A share of the clones is absent; for the studies checked, an unresolved V gene accounts for under half, and the remainder has no known explanation. The DNA gave D and trimming, while V, J and clone size come from that table. Across this sample there are 100,000 to 150,000 clones, with over 70% seen only once. The top ten hold roughly 4% of the sample.

Sequenced sample: PBMCs. The V and J genes are TRBV10-1 and TRBJ1-2; the D gene is perhaps TRBD1, on 5 matching bases. The receptor was isolated from a man younger than 30 in good health and CMV-seropositive. The CDR3 in this case is CASSELRGGDHRYTF. The DNA reads as follows: TGCGCCAGCAGTGAGTTACGTGGAGGGGATCATCGCTACACCTTC.